The 8 T cell receptor beta chains given below trace back to one sample, sequenced in a study of blood T cell repertoires in COVID-19. Repertoires were generated with immunoSEQ multiplex PCR, while TCRdb's copy carries only in-frame clones and drops some. The sample includes some 180,000 clones, around four fifths of them seen just once. The sample comprised peripheral blood. The receptors come from a woman aged 80 or over with COVID-19, enrolled during active disease.

V and J are TRBV5-6 and TRBJ2-3, with 8 bases aligning to TRBD2. This CDR3 is 15 amino acids long. V lost 4 bases and J lost 1; bases outside the gene matches: 5. In germline, CDR1 is SGHDT, CDR2 YYEEEE. Here the CDR3 DNA reads TGTGCCAGCAGCCCCATGACTAGCGGCACAGATACGCAGTATTTT. Encoded protein: CASSPMTSGTDTQYF.

The chain combines TRBV10-3 with TRBJ1-1; possible D gene TRBD1, 5 bases. With 7 bases removed from V and 12 bases from J, the gap between germline ends came to 21 bases. Germline V CDR1 and CDR2: ENHRY, SYGVKD. CDR3 length equals 13 residues. The CDR3 bases are TGTGCCATCACCACCGATTCAGGGATTGTTCCTTTCTTT. Translated, it gives CAITTDSGIVPFF.

The J gene is TRBJ2-5, the V gene TRBV6-5, with D perhaps matching TRBD2 (6 bases). Trimming took 6 bases from V and 2 from J, leaving 13 bases between them. CDR3 size: 14 residues. The germline gives CDR1 MNHEY, CDR2 SVGAGI. The CDR3 is CASRSGSIQETQYF. Written as DNA, the CDR3 is TGTGCCAGCAGGAGCGGGTCAATACAAGAGACCCAGTACTTC.

This clone was observed a handful of times. The gene calls are TRBV7-9 and TRBJ2-6; unclear D gene. V was trimmed by 7 bases and J by 0 bases, leaving 4 bases between them. Germline V gene lookup returns CDR1 SEHNR and CDR2 FQNEAQ (reference sequence). The CDR3 contains 13 residues. CDR3 in DNA: TGTGCCAGCACAGCCTCTGGGGCCAACGTCCTGACTTTC. Its protein product is CASTASGANVLTF.

This rearrangement joins TRBV19 to TRBJ2-7; D is undetermined. Looked up from germline, CDR1 is LNHDA and CDR2 is SQIVND (reference sequence). V lost 5 bases, J lost 6 bases, and 14 bases lay in between. CDR3 length: 13 amino acids. The DNA for the CDR3 is TGTGCCAGTAGTTTCTCAAAAGCCCTCGAGCAGTACTTC. This gives the protein CASSFSKALEQYF.

This clone was recorded only once. The chain couples TRBV2 to TRBJ1-5, with no clear D. The CDR3 spans 13 residues. Germline CDR1 SNHLY, CDR2 FYNNEI. The V end was cut by 6 bases, the J end by 5 bases, with 11 bases between. The DNA of the CDR3 is TGTGCCAGCAGCCTCGGCAGCGATCAGCCCCAGCATTTT. It specifies CASSLGSDQPQHF. Supplemented by reference TRBV2 and TRBJ1-5, the full variable domain reads EPEVTQTPSHQVTQMGQEVILRCVPISNHLYFYWYRQILGQKVEFLVSFYNNEISEKSEIFDDQFSVERPDGSNFTLKIRSTKLEDSAMYFCASSLGSDQPQHFGDGTRLSIL.

The CDR3 DNA is TGTGCCAGCAGCTTAGCGCTCGGGACAGGCAATCAGCCCCAGCATTTT. Protein: CASSLALGTGNQPQHF. The J gene is TRBJ1-5, the V gene TRBV7-9; TRBD1 matches 7 bases. The V and J ends lost 0 bases and 2 bases, in that order; junction bases with no gene match: 4. Per the germline V gene, CDR1 is SEHNR and CDR2 is FQNEAQ (reference sequence). The CDR3 loop spans 16 amino acids. Full variable domain (outside the CDR3, taken from reference TRBV7-9 and TRBJ1-5): DTGVSQNPRHKITKRGQNVTFRCDPISEHNRLYWYRQTLGQGPEFLTYFQNEAQLEKSRLLSDRFSAERPKGSFSTLEIQRTEQGDSAMYLCASSLALGTGNQPQHFGDGTRLSIL.

The chain uses TRBV18 and TRBJ2-3; D may be TRBD1 (6 bases). Germline values: CDR1 KGHSH, CDR2 LQKENI. CDR3 size: 15 residues. V was cut by 4 bases and J by 2 bases, with 13 bases left in between. CDR3 sequence: CASSLSRDNTDTQYF. Written as DNA, the CDR3 is TGTGCCAGCTCACTATCCCGGGACAACACAGATACGCAGTATTTT.